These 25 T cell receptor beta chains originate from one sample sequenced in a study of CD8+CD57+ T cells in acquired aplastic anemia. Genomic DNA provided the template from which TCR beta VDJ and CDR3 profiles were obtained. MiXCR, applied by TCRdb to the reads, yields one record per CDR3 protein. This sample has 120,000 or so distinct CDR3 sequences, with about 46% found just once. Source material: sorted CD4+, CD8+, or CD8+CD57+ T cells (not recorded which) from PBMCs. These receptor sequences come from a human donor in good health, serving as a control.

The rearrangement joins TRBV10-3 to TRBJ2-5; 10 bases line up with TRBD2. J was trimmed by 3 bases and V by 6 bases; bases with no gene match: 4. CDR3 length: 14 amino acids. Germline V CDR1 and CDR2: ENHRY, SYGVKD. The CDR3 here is CAIRRGLAEETQYF. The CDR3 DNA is TGTGCCATCAGGAGAGGACTAGCGGAAGAGACCCAGTACTTC.

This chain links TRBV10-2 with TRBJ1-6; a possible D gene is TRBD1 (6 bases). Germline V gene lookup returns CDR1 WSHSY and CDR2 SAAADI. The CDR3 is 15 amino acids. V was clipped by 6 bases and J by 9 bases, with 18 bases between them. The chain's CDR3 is CASSLDRTGGSPLHF. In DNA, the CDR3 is TGCGCCAGCAGCCTGGACAGAACAGGAGGTTCACCCCTCCACTTT.

The CDR3 sequence: CASSDWTGGENTIYF. The CDR3 DNA is TGTGCCAGCAGTGACTGGACAGGGGGCGAAAACACCATATATTTT. V is TRBV2 and J is TRBJ1-3; TRBD1 agrees at 11 bases. CDR3 length: 15 residues. Losses at the gene ends were 3 bases for V and 6 bases for J; bases not matched to a gene: 4. Per germline, CDR1 SNHLY and CDR2 FYNNEI.

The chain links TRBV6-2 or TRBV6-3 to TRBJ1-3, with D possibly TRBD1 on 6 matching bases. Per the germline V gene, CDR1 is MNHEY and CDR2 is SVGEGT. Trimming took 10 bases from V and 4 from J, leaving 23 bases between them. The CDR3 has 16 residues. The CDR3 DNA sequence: TGTGCCAACAGCAACGCCGTGACAGGCTCCGGAAACACCATATATTTT. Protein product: CANSNAVTGSGNTIYF.

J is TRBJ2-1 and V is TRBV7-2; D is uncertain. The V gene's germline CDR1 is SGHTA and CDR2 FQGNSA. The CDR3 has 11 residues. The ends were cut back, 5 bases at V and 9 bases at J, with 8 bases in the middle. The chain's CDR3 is CASSPLGEQFF. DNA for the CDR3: TGTGCCAGCAGCCCTCTAGGTGAGCAGTTCTTC.

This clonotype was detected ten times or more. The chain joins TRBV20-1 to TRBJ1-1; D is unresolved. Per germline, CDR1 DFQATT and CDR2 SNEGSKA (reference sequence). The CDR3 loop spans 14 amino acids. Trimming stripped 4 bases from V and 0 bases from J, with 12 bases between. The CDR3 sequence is CSAKWTVMNTEAFF. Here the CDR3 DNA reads TGCAGTGCTAAATGGACCGTCATGAACACTGAAGCTTTCTTT.

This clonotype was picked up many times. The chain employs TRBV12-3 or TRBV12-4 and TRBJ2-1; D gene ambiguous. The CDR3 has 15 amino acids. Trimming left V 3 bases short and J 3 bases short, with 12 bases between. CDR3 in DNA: TGTGCCAGCAGTTTGGGATCAGGCTACTACAATGAGCAGTTCTTC. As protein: CASSLGSGYYNEQFF.

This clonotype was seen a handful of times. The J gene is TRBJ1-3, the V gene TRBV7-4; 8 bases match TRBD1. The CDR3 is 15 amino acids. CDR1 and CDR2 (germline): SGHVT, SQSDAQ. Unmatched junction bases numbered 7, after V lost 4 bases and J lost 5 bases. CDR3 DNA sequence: TGTGCCAGCAGCTCGCCTGGGACAGGTAGAAACACCATATATTTT. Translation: CASSSPGTGRNTIYF. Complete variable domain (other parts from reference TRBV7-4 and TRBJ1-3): GAGVSQSPRYKVAKRGRDVALRCDSISGHVTLYWYRQTLGQGSEVLTYSQSDAQRDKSGRPSGRFSAERPERSVSTLKIQRTEQGDSAVYLCASSSPGTGRNTIYFGEGSWLTVV.

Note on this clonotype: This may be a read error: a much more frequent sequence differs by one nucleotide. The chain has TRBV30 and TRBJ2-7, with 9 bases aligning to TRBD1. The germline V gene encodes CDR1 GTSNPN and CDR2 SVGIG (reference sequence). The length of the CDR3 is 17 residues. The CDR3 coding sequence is TGTGCCTGGATGCCGAAATCTTTGGGACAGGGAGGCTACGAGCAGTGCTTC. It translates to CAWMPKSLGQGGYEQCF.

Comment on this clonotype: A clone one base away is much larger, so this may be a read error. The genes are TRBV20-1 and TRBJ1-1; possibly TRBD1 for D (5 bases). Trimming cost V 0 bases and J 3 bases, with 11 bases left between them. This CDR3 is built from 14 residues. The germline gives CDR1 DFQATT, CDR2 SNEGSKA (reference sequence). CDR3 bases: TGCAGTGCTAGAGATTCGGGACGGTACACTGAAGCTTTCTTT. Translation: CSARDSGRYTEAFF.

The CDR3 coding sequence is TGTGCCAGCACCCCCGGGACAGGATTCCTAGGGATGAACACTGAAGCTTTCTTT. Amino acid sequence: CASTPGTGFLGMNTEAFF. This chain joins TRBV28 and TRBJ1-1, with 8 bases aligning to TRBD1. The germline V gene encodes CDR1 MDHEN and CDR2 SYDVKM. V was clipped by 7 bases and J by 0 bases; unmatched bases: 16. The CDR3 is 18 residues long.

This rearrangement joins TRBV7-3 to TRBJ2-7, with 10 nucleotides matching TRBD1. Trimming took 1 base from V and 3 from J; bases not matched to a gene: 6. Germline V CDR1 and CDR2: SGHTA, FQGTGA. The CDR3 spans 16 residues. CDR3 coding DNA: TGTGCCAGCAGCTTAAGGCTCCGGGACAGGGGCTACGAGCAGTACTTC. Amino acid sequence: CASSLRLRDRGYEQYF.

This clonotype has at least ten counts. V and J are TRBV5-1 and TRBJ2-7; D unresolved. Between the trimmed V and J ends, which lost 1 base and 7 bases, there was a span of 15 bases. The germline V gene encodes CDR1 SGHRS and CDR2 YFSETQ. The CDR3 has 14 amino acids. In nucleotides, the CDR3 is TGCGCCAGCAGCTTGAATGACATATATGGTGAGCAGTACTTC. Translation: CASSLNDIYGEQYF.

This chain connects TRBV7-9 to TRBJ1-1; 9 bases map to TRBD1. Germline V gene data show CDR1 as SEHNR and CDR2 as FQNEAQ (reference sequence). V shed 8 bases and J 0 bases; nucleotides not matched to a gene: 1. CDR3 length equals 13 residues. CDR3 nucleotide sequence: TGTGCCAGCCGACAGGGGGTGAACACTGAAGCTTTCTTT. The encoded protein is CASRQGVNTEAFF.

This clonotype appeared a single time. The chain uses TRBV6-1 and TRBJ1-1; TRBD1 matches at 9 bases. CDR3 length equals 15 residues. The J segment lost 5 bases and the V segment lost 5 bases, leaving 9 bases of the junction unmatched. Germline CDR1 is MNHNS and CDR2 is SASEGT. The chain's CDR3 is CASSPNTGGRTEAFF. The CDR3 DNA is TGTGCCAGCAGTCCGAACACAGGGGGCAGGACTGAAGCTTTCTTT.

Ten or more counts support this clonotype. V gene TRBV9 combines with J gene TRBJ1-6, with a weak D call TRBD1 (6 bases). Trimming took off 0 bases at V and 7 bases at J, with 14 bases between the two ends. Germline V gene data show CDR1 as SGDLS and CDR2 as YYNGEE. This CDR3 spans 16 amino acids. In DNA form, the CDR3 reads TGTGCCAGCAGCGTAGGAATCCGGACAGCCAATTCACCCCTCCACTTT. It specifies CASSVGIRTANSPLHF.

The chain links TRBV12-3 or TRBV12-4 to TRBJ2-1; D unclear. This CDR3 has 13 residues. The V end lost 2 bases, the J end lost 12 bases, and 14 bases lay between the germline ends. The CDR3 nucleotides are TGTGCCAGCAGTTTATTTTTTACGATCGGGCAGTTCTTC. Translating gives CASSLFFTIGQFF.

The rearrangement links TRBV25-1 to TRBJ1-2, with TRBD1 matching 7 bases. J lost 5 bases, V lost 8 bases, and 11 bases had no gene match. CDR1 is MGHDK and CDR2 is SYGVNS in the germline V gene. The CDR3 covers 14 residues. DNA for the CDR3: TGTGCCAGCGGACCGCCGGGACAGCTTTATGGCTACACCTTC. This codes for CASGPPGQLYGYTF.

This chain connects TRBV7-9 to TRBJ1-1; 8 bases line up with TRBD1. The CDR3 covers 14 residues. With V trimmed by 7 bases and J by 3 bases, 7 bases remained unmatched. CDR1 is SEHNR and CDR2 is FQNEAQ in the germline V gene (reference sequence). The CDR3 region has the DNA TGTGCCAGCACCCAGACAGGGGAGGACACTGAAGCTTTCTTT. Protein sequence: CASTQTGEDTEAFF.

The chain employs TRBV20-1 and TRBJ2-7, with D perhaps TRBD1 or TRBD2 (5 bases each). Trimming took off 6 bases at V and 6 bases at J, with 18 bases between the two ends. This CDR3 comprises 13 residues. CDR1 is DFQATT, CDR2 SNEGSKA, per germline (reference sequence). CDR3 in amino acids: CSAVRGRAPEQYF. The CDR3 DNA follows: TGCAGTGCGGTACGGGGCAGGGCCCCCGAGCAGTACTTC.

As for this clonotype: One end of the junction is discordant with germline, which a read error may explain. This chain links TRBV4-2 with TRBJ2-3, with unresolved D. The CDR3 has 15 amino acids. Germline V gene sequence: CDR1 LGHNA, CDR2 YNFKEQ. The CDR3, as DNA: TGTGCCAGCGGCCAAGGGATGGGCAGCACAGATACGCAGTATTTT. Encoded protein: CASGQGMGSTDTQYF.

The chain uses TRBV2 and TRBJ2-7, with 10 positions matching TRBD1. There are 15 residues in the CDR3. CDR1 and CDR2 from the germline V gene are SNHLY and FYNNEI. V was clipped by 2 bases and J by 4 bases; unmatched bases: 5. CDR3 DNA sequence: TGTGCCAGCAGTGAATTAGACAGGGGGCGGTACGAGCAGTACTTC. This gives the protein CASSELDRGRYEQYF.

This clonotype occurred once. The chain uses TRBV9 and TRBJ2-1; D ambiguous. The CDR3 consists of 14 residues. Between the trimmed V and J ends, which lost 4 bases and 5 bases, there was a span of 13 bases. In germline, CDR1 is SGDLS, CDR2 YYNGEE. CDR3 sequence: CASSHPEPHNEQFF. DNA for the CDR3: TGTGCCAGCAGCCACCCAGAGCCCCACAATGAGCAGTTCTTC.

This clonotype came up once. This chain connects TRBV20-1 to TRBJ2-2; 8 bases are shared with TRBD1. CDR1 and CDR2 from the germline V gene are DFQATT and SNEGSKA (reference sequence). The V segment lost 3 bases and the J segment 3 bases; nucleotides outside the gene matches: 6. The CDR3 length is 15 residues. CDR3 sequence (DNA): TGCAGTGCTAGGACAGGGGCTAGCGACACCGGGGAGCTGTTTTTT. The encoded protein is CSARTGASDTGELFF.

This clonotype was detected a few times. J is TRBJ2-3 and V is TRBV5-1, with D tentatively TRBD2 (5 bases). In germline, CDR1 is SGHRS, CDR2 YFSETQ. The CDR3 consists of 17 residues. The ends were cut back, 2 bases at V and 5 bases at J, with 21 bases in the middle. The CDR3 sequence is CASSLFPAGSSLDTQYF. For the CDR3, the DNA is TGCGCCAGCAGCTTATTCCCCGCGGGTAGTTCATTAGATACGCAGTATTTT.